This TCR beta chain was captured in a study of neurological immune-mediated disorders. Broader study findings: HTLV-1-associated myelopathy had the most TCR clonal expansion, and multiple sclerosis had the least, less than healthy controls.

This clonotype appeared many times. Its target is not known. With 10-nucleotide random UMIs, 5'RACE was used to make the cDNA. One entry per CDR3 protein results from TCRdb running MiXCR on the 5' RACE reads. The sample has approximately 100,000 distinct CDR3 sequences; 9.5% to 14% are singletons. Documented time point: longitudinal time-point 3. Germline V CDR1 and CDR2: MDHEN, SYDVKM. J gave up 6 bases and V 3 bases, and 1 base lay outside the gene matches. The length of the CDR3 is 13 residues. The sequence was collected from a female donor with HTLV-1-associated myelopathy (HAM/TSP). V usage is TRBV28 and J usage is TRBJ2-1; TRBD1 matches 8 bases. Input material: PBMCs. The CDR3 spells CASSFGTGNEQFF. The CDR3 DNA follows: TGTGCCAGCAGTTTTGGGACAGGCAATGAGCAGTTCTTC.